This T cell receptor beta chain comes out of a study of T-cell memory formation after mild COVID-19 (dated by TCRdb to the early 2020s). Regarding the research as a whole: Most TCR sequence clusters were specific to one of the two donors. Longitudinal TCRalpha and TCRbeta repertoire sequencing tracked T-cell clones expanding and contracting after mild COVID-19 in two donors. The cohort comprised two young, previously healthy adult volunteers, one female and one male.

The run used an Illumina NovaSeq 6000. TCRalpha and TCRbeta cDNA libraries were constructed by 5'RACE with constant-segment primers, with sample barcodes and unique molecular identifiers being introduced. Trizol reagent was used to extract RNA from every sample. Amplification of the libraries took two PCR steps, and the second step added a second sample barcode plus Illumina TruSeq adapters. Libraries were sequenced on an Illumina NovaSeq with 2 x 150 bp paired-end reads. In the paper's pipeline: With migec v1.2.7, reads were demultiplexed and then collapsed into UMI-guided consensus sequences. With mixcr v2.1.11, UMI consensuses were aligned to TRA and TRB V and J templates and assembled into clonotypes. A clonotype was counted as expanded or contracted only if both edgeR and NoisET called the change significant, with noise models trained on biological replicates. For edgeR calls, the thresholds were a false discovery rate-adjusted p below 0.01 and a log2 fold-change of 1. As an exploratory analysis of dynamics, max-normalized trajectories of the 1000 most abundant clonotypes were examined with PCA combined with hierarchical clustering. Separately sequenced CD4+ and CD8+ repertoires were used to assign the CD4 or CD8 phenotype of responding clones. TCRdb's own reprocessing of the public reads used fastp at Q25 and MiXCR and kept productive beta chains. A single entry per CDR3 protein holds the most common genes and DNA from its merged rows. TCRdb, not the original authors, processed these V and J calls. The sample table holds approximately 300,000 distinct CDR3 sequences, of which roughly 15% were seen once. 22% of the sample is held by the ten biggest clonotypes.

Ficoll-Paque density gradient centrifugation was the method used to isolate PBMCs. This clonotype was seen a few times. What antigen it recognizes has not been identified. No base-level quality is on record; no much larger clone is a single base apart. What the research found in general, with its limitations: The study included only a couple of mild cases, and larger cohorts that include severe cases with pre-infection samples were judged to be necessary. Some responding clones were detected in pre-infection memory, which suggested that pre-existing cross-reactive memory T cells had joined the SARS-CoV-2 response. Balanced CD4/CD8 phenotypes were observed for clones contracting from day 15 to 85, whereas a bias towards CD4+ was observed for a second wave of clones expanding from day 15 to 37. Contracting CD4+ clones appeared mostly in the CM and EM memory subsets, whereas CD8+ clones were enriched in EMRA. Whether the second-wave clones peaking on day 37 were SARS-CoV-2 specific was not confirmed.

The sequencing input was PBMCs or a T cell subset sorted from them (not recorded which). The receptor was derived from a man aged 18 to 30 who had mild COVID-19 (a few samples of this study predate the infection). The sample titles of this study are shuffled in the database, so cell type and time point are left out; the donor was told from shared clones.

The DNA reads as follows: TGTGCCAGCAGCCCTAGAATTGGGATGAGCTCCTACAATGAGCAGTTCTTC. This encodes CASSPRIGMSSYNEQFF. The chain links TRBV11-2 with TRBJ2-1, with the D gene not clear enough to name. The junction shows trimming of 5 bases on V and 0 bases on J, plus 17 bases between the germline ends. The germline V gene yields SGHAT for CDR1 and FQNNGV for CDR2. The CDR3 contains 17 residues, cysteine and phenylalanine counted. The read is trimmed to its CDR3 DNA, 51 bases read in frame from base 1.